These 26 T cell receptor beta chains originate from one sample sequenced in a study of spatial heterogeneity in lung cancer (dated by TCRdb to about 2019). In light of the paper, this sample's time point label describes: sample taken at primary tumor resection. Libraries were constructed by 5' RACE. Sequencing instrument: NextSeq 500. The public reads were run again by TCRdb, first through fastp at Q25 and then through MiXCR, and only productive beta chains were kept. When rows share a CDR3 protein, they turn into one entry using the most common DNA and genes. The sample has 20,000 to 25,000 distinct CDR3 sequences on record, roughly 7% of them singletons. The top ten hold around 15% of the sample. The sequencing used PBMCs, collected at surgery. The receptors were gathered from a male donor with early-stage non-small cell lung cancer.

This clonotype was picked up many times. The chain carries TRBV20-1 and TRBJ2-2; D call uncertain. The CDR3 length is 13 residues. V was pared by 3 bases and J by 4 bases, with 9 bases between. The germline gives CDR1 DFQATT, CDR2 SNEGSKA (reference sequence). The CDR3 protein is CSASPRLTGELFF. CDR3 coding DNA: TGCAGTGCTAGTCCAAGGCTCACCGGGGAGCTGTTTTTT.

In this sample, this clonotype turned up a few times. The chain has TRBV24-1 and TRBJ2-3; TRBD1 matches 7 bases. Trimming took 5 bases from V and 0 from J; bases not matched to a gene: 10. This CDR3 is built from 17 residues. Germline assignment: CDR1 KGHDR and CDR2 SFDVKD. The chain's CDR3 is CATSGPQGRGSTDTQYF. The DNA of the CDR3 is TGTGCCACCAGTGGTCCACAGGGGAGAGGGAGCACAGATACGCAGTATTTT.

Only a few counts were recorded for this clonotype. The chain has TRBV18 and TRBJ1-5; 9 bases match TRBD1. The CDR3 covers 15 residues. CDR1 is KGHSH, CDR2 LQKENI, per germline. V lost 5 bases to trimming and J lost 6 bases; unmatched junction nucleotides: 8. CDR3 region: CASSVSGQGSQPQHF. CDR3 coding DNA: TGTGCCAGCTCAGTGTCGGGACAGGGAAGTCAGCCCCAGCATTTT.

At least ten counts were recorded for this clonotype. The chain employs TRBV3-1 and TRBJ1-1; D might be TRBD1 (5 bases). This CDR3 has 14 residues. The V gene's germline CDR1 is LGHDT and CDR2 YNNKEL (reference sequence). Trimming removed 3 bases from V and 0 bases from J, with 8 bases in between. CDR3 DNA sequence: TGTGCCAGCAGCCATGGGACCGTGAACACTGAAGCTTTCTTT. It codes for CASSHGTVNTEAFF.

The sample holds a few counts of this clonotype. J is TRBJ2-2 and V is TRBV9; D could derive from TRBD1 or TRBD2 (5 bases each). V shed 2 bases and J shed 0 bases, with 11 bases lying between them. Germline values: CDR1 SGDLS, CDR2 YYNGEE. The CDR3 loop spans 16 amino acids. CDR3 sequence: CASSVSGTSNTGELFF. The CDR3 bases are TGTGCCAGCAGCGTGTCCGGGACCTCGAACACCGGGGAGCTGTTTTTT.

This clonotype was recorded at least ten times. J is TRBJ2-7 and V is TRBV7-9, with D tentatively TRBD1 (7 bases). CDR3 length: 14 residues. CDR1 and CDR2 from the germline V gene are SEHNR and FQNEAQ (reference sequence). Trimming left V 2 bases short and J 3 bases short, with 11 bases between. CDR3 region: CASSLLQGGYEQYF. In DNA, the CDR3 is TGTGCCAGCAGCTTACTCCAGGGGGGCTACGAGCAGTACTTC.

By share, this clonotype ranks as medium-sized (0.01 to 0.1%). The chain links TRBV2 to TRBJ2-2; perhaps TRBD2 as D (6 bases). The CDR3 has 14 amino acids. Looked up from germline, CDR1 is SNHLY and CDR2 is FYNNEI. Trimming removed 7 bases at V and 1 base at J, with 10 bases between. The CDR3 sequence: CASKPSENTGELFF. For the CDR3, the DNA is TGTGCCAGCAAGCCTAGCGAGAACACCGGGGAGCTGTTTTTT.

In its sample, this clonotype was seen many times. The J gene is TRBJ1-6, the V gene TRBV27; D not resolved. Germline-derived CDR1 and CDR2 are MNHEY and SMNVEV (reference sequence). The CDR3 spans 14 residues. V lost 4 bases and J 15 bases, leaving 19 bases between the germline ends. For the CDR3, the DNA is TGTGCCAGCAGTTCTTCTCCCTCTAAGGGAAGCCTCCACTTT. It encodes CASSSSPSKGSLHF.

This clonotype was seen repeatedly, ten times or more. The rearrangement joins TRBV7-8 to TRBJ2-7; D remains ambiguous. Germline CDR1 is SGHVS and CDR2 is FQNEAQ. V lost 5 bases, J lost 7 bases, and 9 bases lay in between. The length of the CDR3 is 11 residues. The CDR3 here is CASSPGREQYF. The CDR3 bases are TGTGCCAGCAGCCCAGGAAGGGAGCAGTACTTC.

This clonotype has ten or more counts. J is TRBJ1-4 and V is TRBV12-3 or TRBV12-4; no reliable D call. The CDR3 is 17 residues long. V was clipped by 6 bases and J by 4 bases, with 21 bases between them. The CDR3 DNA is TGTGCCAGCAGCAAATCGGGTCCCTCTTATGATAATGAAAAACTGTTTTTT. Its translation is CASSKSGPSYDNEKLFF.

This clonotype was counted many times. This chain connects TRBV19 to TRBJ2-6, with D perhaps matching TRBD2 (6 bases). Trimming pared 5 bases from V and 4 bases from J, leaving 18 bases between. Germline V gene data show CDR1 as LNHDA and CDR2 as SQIVND (reference sequence). This CDR3 region has 17 residues. The CDR3 coding sequence is TGTGCCAGTAGTCCTTTACCCTCGGGGGTCGGGGCCAACGTCCTGACTTTC. It translates to CASSPLPSGVGANVLTF.

This clonotype was counted at least ten times. This chain uses TRBV10-3 with TRBJ2-7, with 8 bases matching TRBD1. This CDR3 is 15 amino acids long. The germline CDR1 and CDR2 sequences are ENHRY and SYGVKD. J was trimmed by 4 bases and V by 8 bases; bases with no gene match: 13. CDR3 DNA sequence: TGTGCCATCGTACGGACAGGGCGGAGGGGGTACGAGCAGTACTTC. Protein product: CAIVRTGRRGYEQYF.

Ten or more counts support this clonotype. The chain uses TRBV12-3 or TRBV12-4 and TRBJ2-2, with a weak D call TRBD2 (5 bases). V dropped 8 bases and J dropped 3 bases, with 19 bases sitting between them. The CDR3 is 16 residues long. The CDR3: CASLGDPPIYTGELFF. The CDR3 nucleotides read TGTGCCAGCTTGGGAGATCCACCGATTTACACCGGGGAGCTGTTTTTT.

This clonotype turned up a few times. The chain combines TRBV3-1 with TRBJ2-3, with D tentatively TRBD2 (6 bases). CDR1 and CDR2 from the germline V gene are LGHDT and YNNKEL (reference sequence). Deletions cut 2 bases from V and 4 bases from J, with 16 bases between. This CDR3 has 16 amino acids. The CDR3 is CASSQSMQGGSDTQYF. CDR3 in DNA: TGTGCCAGCAGCCAATCCATGCAGGGAGGTTCAGATACGCAGTATTTT.

This clonotype was detected ten times or more. The rearrangement links TRBV18 to TRBJ2-5, with D possibly TRBD2 on 6 matching bases. Trimming left V 4 bases short and J 4 bases short, with 13 bases between. This CDR3 is 14 amino acids long. Germline CDR1 reads KGHSH; CDR2 reads LQKENI. CDR3 in amino acids: CASSLGGMRETQYF. The CDR3 nucleotides read TGTGCCAGCTCACTCGGGGGTATGCGAGAGACCCAGTACTTC.

Ten or more counts support this clonotype. The chain joins TRBV7-2 to TRBJ1-3; D ambiguous. The germline gives CDR1 SGHTA, CDR2 FQGNSA. V was pared by 5 bases and J by 0 bases, with 11 bases between. This CDR3 contains 15 residues. CDR3 residues: CASSPSRASGNTIYF. DNA of the CDR3: TGTGCCAGCAGCCCCAGTCGAGCCTCTGGAAACACCATATATTTT.

This clonotype was detected ten times or more. J is TRBJ1-1 and V is TRBV27; D not certain. This CDR3 contains 13 residues. Trimming took 3 bases from V and 0 from J, leaving 5 bases between them. The germline gives CDR1 MNHEY, CDR2 SMNVEV (reference sequence). The CDR3 nucleotides are TGTGCCAGCAGTTTGACCGTGAACACTGAAGCTTTCTTT. Its protein is CASSLTVNTEAFF.

This clonotype was detected only a few times. The gene calls are TRBV28 and TRBJ1-5; 10 bases are a match to TRBD1. The ends lost 5 bases at V and 0 bases at J; junction bases unmatched: 16. The CDR3 totals 20 residues. Germline V gene data show CDR1 as MDHEN and CDR2 as SYDVKM. CDR3 protein: CASSQVGQGVGLYSNQPQHF. Written as DNA, the CDR3 is TGTGCCAGCAGTCAAGTAGGACAGGGGGTAGGTCTTTATAGCAATCAGCCCCAGCATTTT.

The table lists this clonotype with many counts. V usage is TRBV28 and J usage is TRBJ1-3; D ambiguous. Germline-derived CDR1 and CDR2 are MDHEN and SYDVKM. The CDR3 runs to 12 residues. Deletions cut 2 bases from V and 4 bases from J, with 3 bases between. DNA for the CDR3: TGTGCCAGCAGTTTAATAGGAAACACCATATATTTT. It translates to CASSLIGNTIYF.

This clonotype was detected ten times or more. The chain has TRBV12-3 or TRBV12-4 and TRBJ2-2, with D possibly TRBD1 on 5 matching bases. V dropped 5 bases and J dropped 4 bases, with 11 bases sitting between them. The CDR3 contains 14 residues. DNA of the CDR3: TGTGCCAGCAGTCCGCAGGGATTCACCGGGGAGCTGTTTTTT. It translates to CASSPQGFTGELFF.

This clonotype has at least ten counts. DNA of the CDR3: TGCGCCAGCAAGGGGGAAGGGGCCAAAAACATTCAGTACTTC. It translates to CASKGEGAKNIQYF. V gene TRBV5-1 combines with J gene TRBJ2-4, with D possibly matching TRBD1 (6 bases). This CDR3 spans 14 amino acids. From germline, CDR1 is SGHRS and CDR2 YFSETQ. Trimming shortened V by 6 bases and J by 1 base, and 11 bases separated the two germline ends.

The rearrangement links TRBV15 to TRBJ2-3; a possible D gene is TRBD2 (7 bases). CDR1 and CDR2 (germline): LNHNV, YYDKDF (reference sequence). CDR3 length equals 18 residues. V lost 5 bases and J lost 2, with 23 bases in between. CDR3 amino acids: CATSSSWGAGAFTDTQYF. The CDR3 bases are TGTGCCACCAGCTCCTCGTGGGGGGCGGGGGCGTTCACAGATACGCAGTATTTT.

The V and J genes are TRBV20-1 and TRBJ1-4; TRBD1 might be the D (5 bases). This CDR3 is 14 amino acids long. V dropped 2 bases and J dropped 7 bases, with 14 bases sitting between them. Germline loops: CDR1 DFQATT, CDR2 SNEGSKA (reference sequence). Here the CDR3 DNA reads TGCAGTGCTAGAAGACCCGGCGGGGGTGAAAAACTGTTTTTT. Translated, it gives CSARRPGGGEKLFF.

This chain links TRBV18 with TRBJ2-1; 11 positions agree with TRBD2. Germline loops: CDR1 KGHSH, CDR2 LQKENI. The CDR3 runs 18 residues. J gave up 11 bases and V 0 bases, and 15 bases lay outside the gene matches. The CDR3 here is CASSPPDHGLAGGSQQFF. The DNA for the CDR3 is TGTGCCAGCTCACCACCCGACCACGGACTAGCGGGTGGGTCACAGCAGTTCTTC.

This clonotype was counted many times. The CDR3 sequence: CASSIRTINSYNEQFF. The DNA of the CDR3 is TGTGCCAGCAGCATCCGGACTATCAACTCCTACAATGAGCAGTTCTTC. The rearrangement links TRBV14 to TRBJ2-1, with a possible D match to TRBD2 (6 bases). Trimming took off 5 bases at V and 0 bases at J, with 14 bases between the two ends. The germline gives CDR1 SGHDN, CDR2 FVKESK. The CDR3 covers 16 residues.

The sample holds many counts of this clonotype. This chain uses TRBV11-2 with TRBJ1-3, with D unclear. V shed 1 base and J shed 3 bases, with 10 bases lying between them. Germline V gene sequence: CDR1 SGHAT, CDR2 FQNNGV. The CDR3 totals 15 residues. In DNA, the CDR3 is TGTGCCAGCAGCTTAGGTTTGGGGAATGGAAACACCATATATTTT. Translated, it gives CASSLGLGNGNTIYF.